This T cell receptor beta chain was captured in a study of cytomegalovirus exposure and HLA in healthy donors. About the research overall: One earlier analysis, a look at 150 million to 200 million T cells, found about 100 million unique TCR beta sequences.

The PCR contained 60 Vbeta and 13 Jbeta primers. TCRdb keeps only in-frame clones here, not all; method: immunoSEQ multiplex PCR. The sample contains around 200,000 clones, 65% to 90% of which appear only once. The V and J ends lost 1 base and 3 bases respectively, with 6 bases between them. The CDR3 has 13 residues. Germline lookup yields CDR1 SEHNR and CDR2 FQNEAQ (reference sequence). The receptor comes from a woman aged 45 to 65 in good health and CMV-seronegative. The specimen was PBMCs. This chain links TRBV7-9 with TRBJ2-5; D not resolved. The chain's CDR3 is CASSLDREETQYF. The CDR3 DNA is TGTGCCAGCAGCTTAGATCGGGAAGAGACCCAGTACTTC.